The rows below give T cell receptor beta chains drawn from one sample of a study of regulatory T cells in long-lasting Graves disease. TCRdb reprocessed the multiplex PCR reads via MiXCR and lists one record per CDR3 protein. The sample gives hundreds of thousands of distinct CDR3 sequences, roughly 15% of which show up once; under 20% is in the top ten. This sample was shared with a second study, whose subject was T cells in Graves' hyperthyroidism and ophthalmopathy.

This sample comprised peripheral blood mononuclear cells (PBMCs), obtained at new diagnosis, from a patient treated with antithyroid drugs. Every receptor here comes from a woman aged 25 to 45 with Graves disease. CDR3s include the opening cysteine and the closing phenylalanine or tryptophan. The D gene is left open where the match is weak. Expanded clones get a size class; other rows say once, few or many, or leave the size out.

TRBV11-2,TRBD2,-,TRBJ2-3,CASSLQLAGGTDTQYF,TGTGCCAGCAGCTTACAATTAGCGGGAGGGACAGATACGCAGTATTTT
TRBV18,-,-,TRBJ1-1,CASSPWTLSQNTEAFF,TGTGCCAGCTCACCTTGGACATTAAGCCAGAACACTGAAGCTTTCTTT
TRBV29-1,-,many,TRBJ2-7,CSVEAQGLSYEQYF,TGCAGCGTTGAAGCCCAGGGGCTGTCCTACGAGCAGTACTTC
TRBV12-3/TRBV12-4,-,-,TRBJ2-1,CASSLPLNEQFF,TGTGCCAGCAGTTTACCCCTGAATGAGCAGTTCTTC
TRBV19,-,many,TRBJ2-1,CASRYEFAQFF,TGTGCCAGTAGATACGAATTCGCGCAGTTCTTC
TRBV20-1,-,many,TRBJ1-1,CSAARGANTEAFF,TGCAGTGCTGCCCGTGGGGCGAACACTGAAGCTTTCTTT
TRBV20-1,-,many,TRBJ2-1,CSPLKDYNEQFF,TGCAGTCCACTCAAAGACTACAATGAGCAGTTCTTC
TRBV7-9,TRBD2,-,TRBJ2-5,CASSWTSGGAETQYF,TGTGCCAGCAGCTGGACTAGCGGGGGGGCTGAGACCCAGTACTTC
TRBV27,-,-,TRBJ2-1,CASSSLIGSPNEQFF,TGTGCCAGCAGTTCGCTGATTGGGTCCCCGAATGAGCAGTTCTTC
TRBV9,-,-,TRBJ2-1,CASSEAGSSYNEQFF,TGTGCCAGCAGCGAGGCGGGGAGCTCCTACAATGAGCAGTTCTTC
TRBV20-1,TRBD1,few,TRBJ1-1,CSAHRLGQAGTEAFF,TGCAGTGCCCACCGGCTCGGACAGGCGGGCACTGAAGCTTTCTTT
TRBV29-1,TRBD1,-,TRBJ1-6,CSVGDSNNSPLHF,TGCAGCGTTGGGGACAGCAATAATTCACCCCTCCACTTT
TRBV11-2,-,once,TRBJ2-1,CASSLVMGSYDEQFF,TGTGCCAGCAGCTTAGTTATGGGCTCCTACGATGAGCAGTTCTTC
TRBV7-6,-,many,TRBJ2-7,CASSALTGFYEQYF,TGTGCCAGCAGCGCGCTAACAGGGTTCTACGAGCAGTACTTC
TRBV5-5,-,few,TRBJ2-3,CASSSRTETDTQYF,TGTGCCAGCAGCTCTAGGACAGAAACAGATACGCAGTATTTT
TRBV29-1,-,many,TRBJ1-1,CSVEPRPLTEAFF,TGCAGCGTTGAACCCAGGCCCCTCACTGAAGCTTTCTTT
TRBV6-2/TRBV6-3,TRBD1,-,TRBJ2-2,CASRKLRQGNTGELFF,TGTGCCAGCAGGAAGCTGAGACAGGGAAACACCGGGGAGCTGTTTTTT
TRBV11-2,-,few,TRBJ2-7,CASSRLVGGEQYF,TGTGCCAGCAGCCGCTTAGTTGGGGGCGAGCAGTACTTC
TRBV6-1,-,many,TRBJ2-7,CASSAEGPTYEQYF,TGTGCCAGCAGTGCGGAAGGACCGACCTACGAGCAGTACTTC
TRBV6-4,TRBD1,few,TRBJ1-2,CASSADRASYGYTF,TGTGCCAGCAGTGCGGACAGGGCCTCCTATGGCTACACCTTC
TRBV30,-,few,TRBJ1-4,CAWTAKGKLGNKKLFF,TGTGCCTGGACCGCTAAAGGCAAGCTGGGGAATAAAAAACTGTTTTTT
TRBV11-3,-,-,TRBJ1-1,CASSLGQPTEAFF,TGTGCCAGCAGCTTAGGGCAGCCCACCGAAGCTTTCTTT
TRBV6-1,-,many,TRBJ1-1,CASSEQGGGTEAFF,TGTGCCAGCAGTGAGCAGGGCGGAGGCACTGAAGCTTTCTTT
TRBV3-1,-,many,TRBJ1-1,CASSQEVKGGREAFF,TGTGCCAGCAGCCAAGAAGTTAAGGGTGGCCGCGAAGCTTTCTTT